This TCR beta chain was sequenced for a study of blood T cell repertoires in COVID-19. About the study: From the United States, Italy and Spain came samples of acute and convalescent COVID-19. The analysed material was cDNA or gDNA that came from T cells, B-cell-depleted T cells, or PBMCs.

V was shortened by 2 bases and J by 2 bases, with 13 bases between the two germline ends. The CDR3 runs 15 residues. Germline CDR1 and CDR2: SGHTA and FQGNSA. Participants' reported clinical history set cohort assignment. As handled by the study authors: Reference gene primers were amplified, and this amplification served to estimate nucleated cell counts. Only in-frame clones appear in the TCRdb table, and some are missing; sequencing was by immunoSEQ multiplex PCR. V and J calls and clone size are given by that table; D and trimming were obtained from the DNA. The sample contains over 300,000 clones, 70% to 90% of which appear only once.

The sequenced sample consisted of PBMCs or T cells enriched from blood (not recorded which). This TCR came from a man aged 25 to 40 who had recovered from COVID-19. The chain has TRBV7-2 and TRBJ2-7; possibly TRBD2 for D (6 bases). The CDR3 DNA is TGTGCCAGCAGCTTAAAGGCGGGACGGCCCTACGAGCAGTACTTC. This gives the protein CASSLKAGRPYEQYF.